The next 16 T cell receptor beta chains were all read from a single sample in a study of shared clonotypes between healthy human individuals. CD45RO-negative CD8 cells positively selected for CCR7 made up the naive population, which excluded terminally differentiated effector memory CD45RA+ cells. Sequencing used immunoSEQ multiplex PCR; TCRdb keeps in-frame clones, though not all of them. The sample includes about 2.1 million clones, about 93% of them seen just once. The sequencing sample was made of naive CD8+ T cells from PBMCs. These receptors came from a man younger than 30 in good health. Some clones in this sample may be carry-over from other donors' samples.

To note about this clone: This may be a read error: a much more frequent sequence differs by one nucleotide. This sample includes further DNA sequences coding for the same CDR3. The V call is TRBV28, the J call TRBJ2-7; no firm D call. The CDR3 spans 11 residues. Trimming took off 3 bases at V and 5 bases at J, with 5 bases between the two ends. Germline V gives CDR1 MDHEN, CDR2 SYDVKM. This CDR3 is CASSFGNEQYF. CDR3 sequence (DNA): TGTGCCAGCAGTTTTGGGAACGAGCAGTACTTC.

This sequence joins TRBV7-2 and TRBJ1-3; a weak D match, TRBD1 (6 bases). The germline V gene has CDR1 SGHTA and CDR2 FQGNSA. The CDR3 length is 16 residues. Trimming cost V 5 bases and J 0 bases, with 14 bases left between them. The CDR3 spells CASSLPRGHSGNTIYF. Here the CDR3 DNA reads TGTGCCAGCAGCCTTCCCCGGGGGCACTCTGGAAACACCATATATTTT.

The V gene is TRBV10-3, the J gene TRBJ2-1; 7 bases agree with TRBD2. The CDR3 has 15 residues. V shed 2 bases, J shed 4 bases, and the junction held 5 bases outside the gene matches. Germline V gene lookup returns CDR1 ENHRY and CDR2 SYGVKD. The CDR3 DNA follows: TGTGCCATCAGTGAGGCTAGCGGAATTTACAATGAGCAGTTCTTC. It codes for CAISEASGIYNEQFF.

This chain uses TRBV6-1 with TRBJ1-2; perhaps TRBD1 as D (6 bases). This CDR3 has 17 amino acids. The V gene lost 2 bases and the J gene lost 6 bases, with 22 bases spanning the gap. Germline CDR1 is MNHNS and CDR2 is SASEGT. The CDR3 protein is CASSELIGGSSVDGYTF. In DNA form, the CDR3 reads TGTGCCAGCAGTGAATTGATAGGGGGAAGTTCAGTGGATGGCTACACCTTC.

In DNA form, the CDR3 reads TGTGCCAGCAGCCCCCCGACAGGGACGAACACCGGGGAGCTGTTTTTT. This sequence encodes CASSPPTGTNTGELFF. The chain links TRBV7-9 to TRBJ2-2, with 7 bases that match TRBD1. There are 16 residues in the CDR3. Germline V gives CDR1 SEHNR, CDR2 FQNEAQ (reference sequence). V gave up 5 bases and J gave up 0 bases; unmatched junction bases: 6.

The V gene is TRBV5-4, the J gene TRBJ2-7; 8 bases align to TRBD2. V was clipped by 4 bases and J by 3 bases; unmatched bases: 9. The CDR3 is 15 amino acids. CDR1 and CDR2 (germline): SGHNT, YYREEE (reference sequence). The CDR3: CASSHNPGLVYEQYF. In DNA, the CDR3 is TGTGCCAGCAGCCACAACCCGGGACTAGTCTACGAGCAGTACTTC. Complete variable domain (other parts from reference TRBV5-4 and TRBJ2-7): ETGVTQSPTHLIKTRGQQVTLRCSSQSGHNTVSWYQQALGQGPQFIFQYYREEENGRGNFPPRFSGLQFPNYSSELNVNALELDDSALYLCASSHNPGLVYEQYFGPGTRLTVT.

J is TRBJ2-1 and V is TRBV6-6, with a possible D match to TRBD2 (7 bases). Germline V lookup: CDR1 MNHNY, CDR2 SVGAGI (reference sequence). The CDR3 contains 12 residues. Deletions cut 4 bases from V and 8 bases from J, with 9 bases between. In DNA, the CDR3 is TGTGCCAGCAGTTCGGGGGGCCATGAGCAGTTCTTC. It yields the protein CASSSGGHEQFF.

The V gene is TRBV27, the J gene TRBJ2-4, with a possible D match to TRBD2 (6 bases). The CDR3 is 15 residues long. The germline V and J ends were trimmed by 2 bases and 2 bases, with 10 bases remaining between them. Per germline, CDR1 MNHEY and CDR2 SMNVEV (reference sequence). This CDR3 reads CASSLRERTKNIQYF. CDR3 bases: TGTGCCAGCAGTTTACGGGAGAGGACCAAAAACATTCAGTACTTC.

The rearrangement uses TRBV6-5 and TRBJ2-5; D is perhaps TRBD1 (5 bases). The CDR3 is 15 amino acids. V lost 5 bases to trimming and J lost 3 bases, with 16 bases between them. Germline loops: CDR1 MNHEY, CDR2 SVGAGI. CDR3 sequence: CASSKDVRVEETQYF. CDR3 DNA: TGTGCCAGCAGTAAAGACGTCAGGGTTGAAGAGACCCAGTACTTC.

This chain connects TRBV4-3 to TRBJ1-2; no clear D gene. The CDR3 is 17 amino acids. CDR1 is LGHNA and CDR2 is YSLEER in the germline V gene. V lost 0 bases and J 2 bases, leaving 16 bases between the germline ends. CDR3 sequence: CASSQDLRTLQNYGYTF. CDR3 nucleotides: TGCGCCAGCAGCCAAGATCTCCGGACTTTACAGAACTATGGCTACACCTTC.

A remark on this clone: The same CDR3 is also encoded by other DNA sequences in this sample. The CDR3 loop reads CASSVGGGLSYEQYF. CDR3 coding DNA: TGTGCCAGCAGCGTAGGCGGGGGGCTCTCCTACGAGCAGTACTTC. The rearrangement joins TRBV9 to TRBJ2-7; 8 positions match TRBD2. Losses at the gene ends were 0 bases for V and 0 bases for J; bases not matched to a gene: 2. The CDR3 contains 15 residues. Looked up from germline, CDR1 is SGDLS and CDR2 is YYNGEE.

The rearrangement links TRBV7-9 to TRBJ1-1; 9 bases map to TRBD1. The CDR3 length is 15 residues. Unmatched junction bases numbered 9, after V lost 5 bases and J lost 5 bases. Germline V gene data show CDR1 as SEHNR and CDR2 as FQNEAQ (reference sequence). In nucleotides, the CDR3 is TGTGCCAGCAGCCGCCGTGGACAGGGGAAGACTGAAGCTTTCTTT. Translating it yields CASSRRGQGKTEAFF.

The chain recombines TRBV19 with TRBJ2-7; TRBD2 matches 12 bases. The CDR3 length is 15 residues. Trimming took 5 bases from V and 4 from J; bases not matched to a gene: 6. Germline values: CDR1 LNHDA, CDR2 SQIVND (reference sequence). The CDR3 coding sequence is TGTGCCAGTAGTCCTTGGACTAGCGGGGAATACGAGCAGTACTTC. Its translation: CASSPWTSGEYEQYF.

The chain joins TRBV27 to TRBJ2-7; 7 bases match TRBD2. Germline V gene lookup returns CDR1 MNHEY and CDR2 SMNVEV (reference sequence). The J segment lost 1 base and the V segment lost 5 bases, leaving 5 bases of the junction unmatched. CDR3 length equals 14 residues. The CDR3 DNA reads TGTGCCAGCAGTGTAATGGGGGGGTCCTACGAGCAGTACTTC. As protein: CASSVMGGSYEQYF.

Concerning this clone: This sample also contains other DNA sequences that code for the same CDR3. V and J are TRBV9 and TRBJ1-1; possible D gene TRBD1, 5 bases. The V end was cut by 0 bases, the J end by 5 bases, with 11 bases between. Germline CDR1 is SGDLS and CDR2 is YYNGEE. CDR3 length equals 14 residues. DNA for the CDR3: TGTGCCAGCAGCGTAGAGGGGTTCAATACTGAAGCTTTCTTT. This translates into CASSVEGFNTEAFF.

This chain connects TRBV27 to TRBJ2-7, with D hard to call. CDR1 and CDR2 (germline): MNHEY, SMNVEV (reference sequence). V was shortened by 0 bases and J by 2 bases, with 17 bases between the two germline ends. This CDR3 has 17 residues. This chain's CDR3 is CASSLSISSTFPYEQYF. The CDR3 nucleotides are TGTGCCAGCAGTTTATCGATAAGCAGCACTTTCCCCTACGAGCAGTACTTC.